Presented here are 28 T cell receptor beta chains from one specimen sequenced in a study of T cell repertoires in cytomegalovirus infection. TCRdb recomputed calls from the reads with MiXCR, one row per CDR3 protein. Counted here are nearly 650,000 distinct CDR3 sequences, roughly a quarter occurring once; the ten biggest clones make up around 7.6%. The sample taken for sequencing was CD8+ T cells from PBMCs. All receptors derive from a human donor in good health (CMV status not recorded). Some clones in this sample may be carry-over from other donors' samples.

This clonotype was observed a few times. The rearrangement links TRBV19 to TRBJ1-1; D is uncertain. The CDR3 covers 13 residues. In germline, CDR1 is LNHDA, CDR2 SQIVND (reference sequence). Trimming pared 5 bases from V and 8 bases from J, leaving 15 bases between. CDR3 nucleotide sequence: TGTGCCAGTAGTCTCGCAGGTATTACCGAAGCTTTCTTT. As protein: CASSLAGITEAFF.

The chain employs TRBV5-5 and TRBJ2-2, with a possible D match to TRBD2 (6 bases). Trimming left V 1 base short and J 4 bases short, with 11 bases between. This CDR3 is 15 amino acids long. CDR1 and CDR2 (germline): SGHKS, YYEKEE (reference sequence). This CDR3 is CASSLWGDGTGELFF. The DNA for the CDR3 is TGTGCCAGCAGCTTGTGGGGGGACGGCACCGGGGAGCTGTTTTTT.

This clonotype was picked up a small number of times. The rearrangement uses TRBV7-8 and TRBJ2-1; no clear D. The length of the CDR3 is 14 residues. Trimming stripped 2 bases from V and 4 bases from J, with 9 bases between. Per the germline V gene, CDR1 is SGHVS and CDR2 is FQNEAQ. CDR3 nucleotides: TGTGCCAGCAGCTTACCGGCGCAATACAATGAGCAGTTCTTC. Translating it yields CASSLPAQYNEQFF.

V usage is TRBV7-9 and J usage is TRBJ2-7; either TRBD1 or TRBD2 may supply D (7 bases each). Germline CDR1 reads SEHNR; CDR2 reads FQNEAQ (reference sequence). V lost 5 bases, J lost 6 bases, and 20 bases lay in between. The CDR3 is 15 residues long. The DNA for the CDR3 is TGTGCCAGCAGCGGAACGGGGAGGGGGCAGGGCGAGCAGTACTTC. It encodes CASSGTGRGQGEQYF.

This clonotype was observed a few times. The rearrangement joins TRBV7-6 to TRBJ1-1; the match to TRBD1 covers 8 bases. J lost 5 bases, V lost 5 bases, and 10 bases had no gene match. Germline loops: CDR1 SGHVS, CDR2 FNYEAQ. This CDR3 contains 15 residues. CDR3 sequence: CASSPPTGVRTEAFF. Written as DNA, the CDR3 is TGTGCCAGCAGCCCGCCGACAGGGGTAAGAACTGAAGCTTTCTTT.

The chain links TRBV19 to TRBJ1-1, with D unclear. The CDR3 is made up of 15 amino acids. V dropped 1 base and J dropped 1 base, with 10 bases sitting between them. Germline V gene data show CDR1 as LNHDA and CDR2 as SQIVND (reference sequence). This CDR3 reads CASSIAEQRNTEAFF. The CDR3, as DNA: TGTGCCAGTAGTATAGCTGAACAAAGGAACACTGAAGCTTTCTTT. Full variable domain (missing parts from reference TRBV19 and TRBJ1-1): DGGITQSPKYLFRKEGQNVTLSCEQNLNHDAMYWYRQDPGQGLRLIYYSQIVNDFQKGDIAEGYSVSREKKESFPLTVTSAQKNPTAFYLCASSIAEQRNTEAFFGQGTRLTVV.

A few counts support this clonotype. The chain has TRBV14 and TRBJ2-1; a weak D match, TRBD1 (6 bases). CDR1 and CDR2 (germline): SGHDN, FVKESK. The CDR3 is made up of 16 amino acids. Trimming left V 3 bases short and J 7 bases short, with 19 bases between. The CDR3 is CASSHRGKGSGNEQFF. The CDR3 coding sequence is TGTGCCAGCAGCCACAGGGGAAAGGGATCGGGAAATGAGCAGTTCTTC.

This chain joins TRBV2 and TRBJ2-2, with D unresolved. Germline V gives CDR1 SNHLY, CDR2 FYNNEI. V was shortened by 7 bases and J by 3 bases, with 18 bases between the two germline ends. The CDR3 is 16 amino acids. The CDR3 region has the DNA TGTGCCAGCAAAGGGTTCGCCGACGATGACACCGGGGAGCTGTTTTTT. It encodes CASKGFADDDTGELFF.

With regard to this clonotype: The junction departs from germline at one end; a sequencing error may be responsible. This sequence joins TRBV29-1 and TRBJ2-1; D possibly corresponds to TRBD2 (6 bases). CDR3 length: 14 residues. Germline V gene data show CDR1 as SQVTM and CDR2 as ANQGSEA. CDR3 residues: CSVEEGGEGNVQFF. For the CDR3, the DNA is TGCAGCGTTGAAGAGGGAGGTGAGGGCAATGTGCAGTTCTTC.

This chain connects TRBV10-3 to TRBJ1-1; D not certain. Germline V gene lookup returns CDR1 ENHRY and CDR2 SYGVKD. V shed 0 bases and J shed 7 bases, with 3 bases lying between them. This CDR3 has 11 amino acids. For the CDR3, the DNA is TGTGCCATCAGTGAGTCGATTGAAGCTTTCTTT. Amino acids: CAISESIEAFF.

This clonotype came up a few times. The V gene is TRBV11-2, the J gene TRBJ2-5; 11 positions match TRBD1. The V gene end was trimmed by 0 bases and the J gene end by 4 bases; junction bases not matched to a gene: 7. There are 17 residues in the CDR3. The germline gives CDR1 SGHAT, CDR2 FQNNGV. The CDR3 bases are TGTGCCAGCAGCTTAGAGGACAGGGGGCTAAGGAGAGAGACCCAGTACTTC. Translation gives CASSLEDRGLRRETQYF.

The CDR3 spells CASPQGAREQFF. For the CDR3, the DNA is TGTGCCAGCCCACAGGGGGCACGGGAGCAGTTCTTC. The genes are TRBV2 and TRBJ2-1, with 9 nucleotides matching TRBD1. The CDR3 extends over 12 amino acids. J was trimmed by 10 bases and V by 8 bases; bases with no gene match: 6. Germline V gives CDR1 SNHLY, CDR2 FYNNEI.

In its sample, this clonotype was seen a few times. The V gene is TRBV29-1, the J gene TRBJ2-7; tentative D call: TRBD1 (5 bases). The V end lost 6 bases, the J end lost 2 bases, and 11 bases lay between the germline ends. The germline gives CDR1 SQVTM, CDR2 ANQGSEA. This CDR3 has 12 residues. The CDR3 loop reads CSVERGPYEQYF. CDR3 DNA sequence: TGCAGCGTAGAAAGGGGTCCCTACGAGCAGTACTTC.

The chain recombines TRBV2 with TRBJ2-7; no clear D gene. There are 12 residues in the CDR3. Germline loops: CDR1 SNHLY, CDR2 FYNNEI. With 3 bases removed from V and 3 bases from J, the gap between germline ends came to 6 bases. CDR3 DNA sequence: TGTGCCAGCAGTGAGGTTAGCTACGAGCAGTACTTC. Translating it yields CASSEVSYEQYF.

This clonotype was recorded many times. For the CDR3, the DNA is TGTGCCAGCAGTTTCTCTGCGGGGTCAAATTCACCCCTCCACTTT. Protein product: CASSFSAGSNSPLHF. The genes are TRBV28 and TRBJ1-6; no firm D call. This CDR3 contains 15 residues. V dropped 3 bases and J dropped 7 bases, with 13 bases sitting between them. Germline CDR1 reads MDHEN; CDR2 reads SYDVKM. Full variable domain (remainder filled in from reference TRBV28 and TRBJ1-6): DVKVTQSSRYLVKRTGEKVFLECVQDMDHENMFWYRQDPGLGLRLIYFSYDVKMKEKGDIPEGYSVSREKKERFSLILESASTNQTSMYLCASSFSAGSNSPLHFGNGTRLTVT.

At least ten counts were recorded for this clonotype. CDR3 sequence reads: CASSSDVHSGANVLTF. DNA for the CDR3: TGTGCCAGCAGCTCCGACGTACACTCTGGGGCCAACGTCCTGACTTTC. V usage is TRBV7-2 and J usage is TRBJ2-6; D call uncertain. Germline V gene sequence: CDR1 SGHTA, CDR2 FQGNSA. The CDR3 extends over 16 amino acids. The V and J ends lost 4 bases and 0 bases respectively, with 10 bases between them.

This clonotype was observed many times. CDR3 DNA sequence: TGTGCCAGCAGCGAGAAGACAGGGGCCAAAAACATTCAGTACTTC. Its protein is CASSEKTGAKNIQYF. The J gene is TRBJ2-4, the V gene TRBV7-8, with 7 positions matching TRBD1. V lost 5 bases and J lost 1; bases outside the gene matches: 5. This CDR3 has 15 amino acids. Per the germline V gene, CDR1 is SGHVS and CDR2 is FQNEAQ.

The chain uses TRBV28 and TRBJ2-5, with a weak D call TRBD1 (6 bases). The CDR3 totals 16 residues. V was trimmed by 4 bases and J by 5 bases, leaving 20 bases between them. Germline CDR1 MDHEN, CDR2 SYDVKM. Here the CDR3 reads CASSSRHEARGETQYF. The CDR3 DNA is TGTGCCAGCAGTTCCCGGCATGAGGCGAGGGGGGAGACCCAGTACTTC.

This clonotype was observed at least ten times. The CDR3, as DNA: TGCGCCAGCAGCTTGCTAGGGGGCAATCAGCCCCAGCATTTT. Translated: CASSLLGGNQPQHF. V and J are TRBV5-1 and TRBJ1-5; possible D gene TRBD1, 5 bases. There are 14 residues in the CDR3. CDR1 and CDR2 from the germline V gene are SGHRS and YFSETQ. Deletions cut 1 base from V and 2 bases from J, with 7 bases between.

The DNA for the CDR3 is TGCAGTGCTAACCGGGACTCCCCGGAGACCCAGTACTTC. As protein: CSANRDSPETQYF. The V call is TRBV20-1, the J call TRBJ2-5, with a weak D call TRBD2 (6 bases). CDR1 DFQATT and CDR2 SNEGSKA come from the germline V gene (reference sequence). This CDR3 is built from 13 residues. The V end was cut by 4 bases, the J end by 5 bases, with 14 bases between.

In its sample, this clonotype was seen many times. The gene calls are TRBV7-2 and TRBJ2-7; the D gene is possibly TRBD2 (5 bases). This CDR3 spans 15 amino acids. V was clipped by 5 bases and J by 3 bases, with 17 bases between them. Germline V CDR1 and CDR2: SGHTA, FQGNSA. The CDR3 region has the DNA TGTGCCAGCAGCGAAGGAAGCGAGCGGAACTACGAGCAGTACTTC. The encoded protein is CASSEGSERNYEQYF.

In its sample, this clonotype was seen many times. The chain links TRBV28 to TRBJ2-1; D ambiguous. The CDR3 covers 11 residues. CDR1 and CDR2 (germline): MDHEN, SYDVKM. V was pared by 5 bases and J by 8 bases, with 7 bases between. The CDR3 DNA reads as TGTGCCAGCAGTCCTCAGGATGAGCAGTTCTTC. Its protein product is CASSPQDEQFF.

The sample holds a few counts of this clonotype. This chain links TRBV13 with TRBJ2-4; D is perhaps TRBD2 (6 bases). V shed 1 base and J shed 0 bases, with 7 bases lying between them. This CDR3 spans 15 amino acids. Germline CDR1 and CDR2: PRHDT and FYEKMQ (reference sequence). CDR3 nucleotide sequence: TGTGCCAGCAGCTTAGAGGGACTAGCCAAAAACATTCAGTACTTC. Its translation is CASSLEGLAKNIQYF.

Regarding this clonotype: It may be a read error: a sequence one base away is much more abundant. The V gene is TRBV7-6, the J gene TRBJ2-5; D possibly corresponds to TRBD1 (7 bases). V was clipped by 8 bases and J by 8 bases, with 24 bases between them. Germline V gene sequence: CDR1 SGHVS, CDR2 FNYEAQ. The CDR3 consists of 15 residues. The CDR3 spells CASWSGTVREDTQYF. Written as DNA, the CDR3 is TGTGCCAGCTGGTCCGGGACAGTGAGGGAGGACACCCAGTACTTC.

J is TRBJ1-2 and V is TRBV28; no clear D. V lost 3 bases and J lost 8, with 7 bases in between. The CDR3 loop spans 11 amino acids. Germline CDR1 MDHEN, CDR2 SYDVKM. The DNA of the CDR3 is TGTGCCAGCAGTTTTAGGAAGGGCTACACCTTC. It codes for CASSFRKGYTF.

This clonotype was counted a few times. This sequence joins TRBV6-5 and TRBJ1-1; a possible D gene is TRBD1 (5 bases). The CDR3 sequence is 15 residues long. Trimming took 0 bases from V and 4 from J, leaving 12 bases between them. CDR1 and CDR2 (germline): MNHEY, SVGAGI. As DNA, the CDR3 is TGTGCCAGCAGTTACTCGTCGGGGGTTGGCACTGAAGCTTTCTTT. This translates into CASSYSSGVGTEAFF.

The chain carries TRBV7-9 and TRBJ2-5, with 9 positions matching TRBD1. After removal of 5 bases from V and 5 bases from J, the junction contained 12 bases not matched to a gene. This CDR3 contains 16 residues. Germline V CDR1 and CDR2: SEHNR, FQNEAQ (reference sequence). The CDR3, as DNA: TGTGCCAGCAGCCCCGGGACAGGGTTCCCACAGGAGACCCAGTACTTC. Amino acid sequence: CASSPGTGFPQETQYF.

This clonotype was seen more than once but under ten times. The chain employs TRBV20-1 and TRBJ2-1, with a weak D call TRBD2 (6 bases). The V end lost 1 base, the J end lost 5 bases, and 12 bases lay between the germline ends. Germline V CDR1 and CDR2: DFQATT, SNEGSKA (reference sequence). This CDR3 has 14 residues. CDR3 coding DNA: TGCAGTGCTAGAGTGTGGGGGGAGGACAATGAGCAGTTCTTC. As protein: CSARVWGEDNEQFF.